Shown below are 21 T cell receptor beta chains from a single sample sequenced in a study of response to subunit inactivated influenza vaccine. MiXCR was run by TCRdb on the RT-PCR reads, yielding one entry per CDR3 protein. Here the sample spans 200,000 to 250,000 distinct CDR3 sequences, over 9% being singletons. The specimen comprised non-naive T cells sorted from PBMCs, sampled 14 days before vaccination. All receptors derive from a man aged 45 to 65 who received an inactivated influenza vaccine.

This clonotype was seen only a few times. CDR3 bases: TGTGCCAGCAGTATTTCCCCCGGGGCTAACTATGGCTACACCTTC. Residues: CASSISPGANYGYTF. V usage is TRBV27 and J usage is TRBJ1-2; unclear D gene. The ends were cut back, 5 bases at V and 0 bases at J, with 13 bases in the middle. This CDR3 has 15 amino acids. Germline values: CDR1 MNHEY, CDR2 SMNVEV (reference sequence).

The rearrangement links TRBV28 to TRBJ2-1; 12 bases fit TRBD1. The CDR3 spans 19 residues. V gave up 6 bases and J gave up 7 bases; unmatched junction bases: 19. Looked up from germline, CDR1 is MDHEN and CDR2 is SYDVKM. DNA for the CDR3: TGTGCCAGCAGAGGAGGACCCGGGACAGGGGGCAAAAGTTGGAATGAGCAGTTCTTC. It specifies CASRGGPGTGGKSWNEQFF.

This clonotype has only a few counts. The CDR3 bases are TGCAGCGTGCTGCGAGACGGATTCTCTGGAAACACCATATATTTT. Its protein is CSVLRDGFSGNTIYF. The chain uses TRBV29-1 and TRBJ1-3; D is ambiguous. The germline V and J ends were trimmed by 6 bases and 0 bases, with 15 bases remaining between them. The CDR3 spans 15 residues. Germline CDR1 SQVTM, CDR2 ANQGSEA.

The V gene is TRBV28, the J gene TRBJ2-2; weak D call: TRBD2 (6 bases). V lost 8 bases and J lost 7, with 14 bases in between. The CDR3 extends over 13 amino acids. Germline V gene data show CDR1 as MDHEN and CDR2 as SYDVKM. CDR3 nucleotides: TGTGCCAGCTACTGGCCCGGGGGCGGGGAGCTGTTTTTT. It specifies CASYWPGGGELFF.

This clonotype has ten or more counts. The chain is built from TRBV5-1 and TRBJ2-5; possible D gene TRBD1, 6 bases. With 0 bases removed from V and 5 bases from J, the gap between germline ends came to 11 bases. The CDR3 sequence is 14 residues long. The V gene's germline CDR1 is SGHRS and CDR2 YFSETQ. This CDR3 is CASSLDAGEETQYF. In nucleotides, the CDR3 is TGCGCCAGCAGCTTGGATGCAGGGGAGGAGACCCAGTACTTC.

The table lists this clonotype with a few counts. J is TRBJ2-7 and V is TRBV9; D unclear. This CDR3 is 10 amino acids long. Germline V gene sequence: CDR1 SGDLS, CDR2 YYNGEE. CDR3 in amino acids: CTPPSYEQYF. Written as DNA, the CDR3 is TGTACCCCCCCCTCCTACGAGCAGTACTTC.

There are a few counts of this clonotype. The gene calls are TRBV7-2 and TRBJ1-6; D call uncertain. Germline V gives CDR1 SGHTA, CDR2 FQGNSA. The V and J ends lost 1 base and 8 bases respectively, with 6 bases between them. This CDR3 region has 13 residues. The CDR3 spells CASSLVEDSPLHF. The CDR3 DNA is TGTGCCAGCAGCTTAGTTGAGGATTCACCCCTCCACTTT.

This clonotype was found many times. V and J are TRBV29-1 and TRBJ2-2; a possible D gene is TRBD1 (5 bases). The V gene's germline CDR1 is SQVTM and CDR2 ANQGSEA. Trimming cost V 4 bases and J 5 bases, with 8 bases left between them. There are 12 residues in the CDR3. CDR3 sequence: CSVGQTTGELFF. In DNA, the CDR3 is TGCAGCGTTGGACAGACGACCGGGGAGCTGTTTTTT.

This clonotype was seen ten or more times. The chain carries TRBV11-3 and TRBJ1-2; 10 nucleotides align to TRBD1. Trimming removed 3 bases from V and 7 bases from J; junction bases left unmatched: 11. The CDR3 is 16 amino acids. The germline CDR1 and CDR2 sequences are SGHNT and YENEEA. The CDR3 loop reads CASSLEGTGECAGYTF. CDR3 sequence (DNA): TGTGCCAGCAGCTTGGAAGGGACAGGGGAGTGTGCTGGCTACACCTTC.

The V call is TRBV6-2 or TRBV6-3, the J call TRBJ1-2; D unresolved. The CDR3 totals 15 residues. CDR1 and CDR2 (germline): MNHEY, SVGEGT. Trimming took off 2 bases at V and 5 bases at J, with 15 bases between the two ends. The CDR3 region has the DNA TGTGCCAGCAGTTACGGAAAGAATCGAAATTATGGCTACACCTTC. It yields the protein CASSYGKNRNYGYTF.

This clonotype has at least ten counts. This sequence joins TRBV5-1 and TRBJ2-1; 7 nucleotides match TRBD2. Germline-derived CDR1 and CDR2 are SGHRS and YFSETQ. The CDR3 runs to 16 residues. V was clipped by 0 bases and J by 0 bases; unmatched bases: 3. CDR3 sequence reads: CASSLVGGSSYNEQFF. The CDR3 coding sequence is TGCGCCAGCAGCTTGGTCGGCGGGAGCTCCTACAATGAGCAGTTCTTC.

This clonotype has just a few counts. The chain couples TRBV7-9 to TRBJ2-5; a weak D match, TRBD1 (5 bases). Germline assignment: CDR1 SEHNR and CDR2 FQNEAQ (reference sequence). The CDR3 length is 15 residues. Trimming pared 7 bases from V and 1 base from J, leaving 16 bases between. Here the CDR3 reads CASTPYGRAQETQYF. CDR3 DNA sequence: TGTGCCAGCACCCCGTACGGCAGGGCCCAAGAGACCCAGTACTTC.

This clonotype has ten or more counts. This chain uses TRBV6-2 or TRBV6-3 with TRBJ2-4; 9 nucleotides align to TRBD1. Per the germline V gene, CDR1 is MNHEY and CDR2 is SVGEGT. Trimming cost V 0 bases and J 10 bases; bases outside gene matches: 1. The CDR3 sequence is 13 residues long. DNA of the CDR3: TGTGCCAGCAGTTACTCGGGACAGGGTATTCAGTACTTC. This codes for CASSYSGQGIQYF.

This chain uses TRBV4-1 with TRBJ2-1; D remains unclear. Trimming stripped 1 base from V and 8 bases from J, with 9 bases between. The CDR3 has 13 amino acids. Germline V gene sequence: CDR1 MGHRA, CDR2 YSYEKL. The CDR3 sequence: CASSQVGAYEQFF. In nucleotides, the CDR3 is TGCGCCAGCAGCCAAGTCGGAGCCTATGAGCAGTTCTTC.

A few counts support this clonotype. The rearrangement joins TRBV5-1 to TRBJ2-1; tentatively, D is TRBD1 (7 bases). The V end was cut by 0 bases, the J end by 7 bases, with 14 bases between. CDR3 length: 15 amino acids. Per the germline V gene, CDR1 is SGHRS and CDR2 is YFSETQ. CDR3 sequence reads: CASSLAWQGGNEQFF. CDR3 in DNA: TGCGCCAGCAGCTTGGCCTGGCAGGGGGGAAATGAGCAGTTCTTC.

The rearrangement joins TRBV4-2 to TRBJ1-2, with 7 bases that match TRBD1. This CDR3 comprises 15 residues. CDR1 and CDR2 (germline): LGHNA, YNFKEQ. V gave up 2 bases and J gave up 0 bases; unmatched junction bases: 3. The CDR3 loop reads CASSQPGQSNYGYTF. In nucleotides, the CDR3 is TGTGCCAGCAGCCAACCGGGACAGTCTAACTATGGCTACACCTTC.

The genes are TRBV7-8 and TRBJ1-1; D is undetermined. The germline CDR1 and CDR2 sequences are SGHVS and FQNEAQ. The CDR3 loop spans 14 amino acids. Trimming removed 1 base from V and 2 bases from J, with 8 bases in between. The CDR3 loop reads CASSLVVGNTEAFF. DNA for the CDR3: TGTGCCAGCAGCTTAGTTGTGGGAAACACTGAAGCTTTCTTT. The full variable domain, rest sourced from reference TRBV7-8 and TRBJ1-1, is GAGVSQSPRYKVAKRGQDVALRCDPISGHVSLFWYQQALGQGPEFLTYFQNEAQLDKSGLPSDRFFAERPEGSVSTLKIQRTQQEDSAVYLCASSLVVGNTEAFFGQGTRLTVV.

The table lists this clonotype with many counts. CDR3 sequence: CATSSSRLAGGTDTQYF. The CDR3 bases are TGTGCCACCAGCAGCTCCAGACTAGCGGGAGGAACAGATACGCAGTATTTT. The chain links TRBV15 to TRBJ2-3; 13 bases line up with TRBD2. The CDR3 has 17 amino acids. Germline trimming cut 3 bases from V and 3 bases from J; bases unmatched to any gene: 6. CDR1 and CDR2 (germline): LNHNV, YYDKDF (reference sequence).

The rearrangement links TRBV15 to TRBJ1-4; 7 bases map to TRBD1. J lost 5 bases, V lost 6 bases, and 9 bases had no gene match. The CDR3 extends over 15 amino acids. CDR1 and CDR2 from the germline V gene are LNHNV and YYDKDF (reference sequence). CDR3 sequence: CATSQPGTANEKLFF. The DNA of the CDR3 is TGTGCCACCAGTCAACCCGGGACAGCGAATGAAAAACTGTTTTTT.

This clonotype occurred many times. CDR3 bases: TGTGCCATCAGTGAGGAATTTCAGGGGGGCTATGGCTACACCTTC. Translating it yields CAISEEFQGGYGYTF. The J gene is TRBJ1-2, the V gene TRBV10-3, with 7 bases that match TRBD1. Per the germline V gene, CDR1 is ENHRY and CDR2 is SYGVKD. V lost 2 bases, J lost 4 bases, and 7 bases stayed unmatched. The CDR3 is made up of 15 amino acids.

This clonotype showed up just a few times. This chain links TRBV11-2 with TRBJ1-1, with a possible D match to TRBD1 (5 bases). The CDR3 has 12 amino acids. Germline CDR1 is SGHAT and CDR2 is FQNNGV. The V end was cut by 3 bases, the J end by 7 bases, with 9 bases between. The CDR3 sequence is CASSLGGYEAFF. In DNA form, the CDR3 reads TGTGCCAGCAGCTTGGGGGGATATGAAGCTTTCTTT.